A single sample is the source of the 27 T cell receptor beta chains below, sequenced in a study of T-cell memory formation after mild COVID-19. TCRdb recomputed calls from the 5' RACE reads with MiXCR, one row per CDR3 protein. The sample has 550,000 to 700,000 distinct CDR3 sequences, more than 15% seen once. Sequences were obtained from PBMCs or a T cell subset sorted from them (not recorded which). The source is an adult woman who had mild COVID-19 (a few samples of this study predate the infection). Cell type and time point are not known.

The chain has TRBV5-1 and TRBJ2-3, with a weak D call TRBD1 (6 bases). This CDR3 is built from 16 residues. Trimming cost V 0 bases and J 3 bases, with 14 bases left between them. Germline CDR1 SGHRS, CDR2 YFSETQ. This chain's CDR3 is CASSLDIRGRTDTQYF. CDR3 bases: TGCGCCAGCAGCTTGGACATCAGGGGTCGGACAGATACGCAGTATTTT.

This chain uses TRBV24-1 with TRBJ2-1; D remains unclear. CDR1 is KGHDR, CDR2 SFDVKD, per germline. The CDR3 has 13 amino acids. V was shortened by 4 bases and J by 15 bases, with 18 bases between the two germline ends. The DNA for the CDR3 is TGTGCCACCAGTGACCCCGCGAGACTCGGTCTGTTCTTC. Translation: CATSDPARLGLFF.

V gene TRBV19 combines with J gene TRBJ1-1, with D uncertain. This CDR3 is built from 16 residues. Germline V CDR1 and CDR2: LNHDA, SQIVND (reference sequence). V lost 4 bases and J lost 0, with 15 bases in between. In DNA, the CDR3 is TGTGCCAGTAGTACGCAGAACATCGCTCTGAACACTGAAGCTTTCTTT. It yields the protein CASSTQNIALNTEAFF.

This chain uses TRBV5-1 with TRBJ1-4, with a possible D match to TRBD1 (5 bases). V gave up 3 bases and J gave up 3 bases, with 9 bases separating them. Germline V gene lookup returns CDR1 SGHRS and CDR2 YFSETQ. The CDR3 is 14 amino acids. Here the CDR3 reads CASSYGQPNEKLFF. The CDR3, as DNA: TGCGCCAGCAGCTACGGACAACCTAATGAAAAACTGTTTTTT. Full variable domain (outside the CDR3, taken from reference TRBV5-1 and TRBJ1-4): KAGVTQTPRYLIKTRGQQVTLSCSPISGHRSVSWYQQTPGQGLQFLFEYFSETQRNKGNFPGRFSGRQFSNSRSEMNVSTLELGDSALYLCASSYGQPNEKLFFGSGTQLSVL.

This clonotype was detected only a few times. The chain carries TRBV27 and TRBJ2-7; 12 nucleotides match TRBD2. The CDR3 consists of 16 residues. Germline loops: CDR1 MNHEY, CDR2 SMNVEV (reference sequence). V lost 2 bases, J lost 3 bases, and 5 bases stayed unmatched. CDR3: CASSLRGLAGFYEQYF. For the CDR3, the DNA is TGTGCCAGCAGTTTAAGAGGACTAGCGGGGTTCTACGAGCAGTACTTC.

This rearrangement joins TRBV12-3 or TRBV12-4 to TRBJ2-1; 10 nucleotides agree with TRBD1. V was clipped by 10 bases and J by 9 bases; unmatched bases: 6. This CDR3 contains 12 residues. CDR3 in amino acids: CAIDRGLGEQFF. For the CDR3, the DNA is TGTGCCATCGACAGGGGGCTCGGTGAGCAGTTCTTC.

V usage is TRBV7-9 and J usage is TRBJ2-1; 12 positions agree with TRBD1. Looked up from germline, CDR1 is SEHNR and CDR2 is FQNEAQ (reference sequence). The CDR3 runs 14 residues. V lost 8 bases, J lost 9 bases, and 8 bases stayed unmatched. The CDR3, as DNA: TGTGCCAGCTGGATGGGACAGGGGGCAGGTGAGCAGTTCTTC. Translating it yields CASWMGQGAGEQFF.

This clonotype was found a few times. The rearrangement uses TRBV6-5 and TRBJ1-6; TRBD1 aligns across 7 bases. This CDR3 region has 15 residues. V was clipped by 1 base and J by 9 bases; unmatched bases: 6. Germline CDR1 reads MNHEY; CDR2 reads SVGAGI. DNA for the CDR3: TGTGCCAGCAGTTACTACGGACAGGCGAGTTCACCCCTCCACTTT. Protein: CASSYYGQASSPLHF.

This chain joins TRBV20-1 and TRBJ2-2; 8 bases are shared with TRBD2. Per the germline V gene, CDR1 is DFQATT and CDR2 is SNEGSKA (reference sequence). The CDR3 runs to 14 residues. The CDR3 is CSLRRGGNTGELFF. CDR3 DNA: TGCAGCTTGAGACGGGGGGGGAACACCGGGGAGCTGTTTTTT.

The chain recombines TRBV12-3 or TRBV12-4 with TRBJ1-1, with 9 bases lining up with TRBD1. V gave up 7 bases and J gave up 6 bases; unmatched junction bases: 12. There are 15 residues in the CDR3. The CDR3 sequence is CASNPRDREVAEAFF. Written as DNA, the CDR3 is TGTGCCAGCAATCCTCGGGACAGGGAGGTCGCTGAAGCTTTCTTT.

J is TRBJ2-7 and V is TRBV12-3 or TRBV12-4; D is undetermined. The CDR3 has 13 amino acids. Trimming left V 3 bases short and J 3 bases short, with 9 bases between. The chain's CDR3 is CASSLEPHYEQYF. The CDR3 region has the DNA TGTGCCAGCAGTTTGGAACCACACTACGAGCAGTACTTC.

Ten or more counts support this clonotype. This chain connects TRBV7-9 to TRBJ2-7; TRBD1 matches 9 bases. Germline V gives CDR1 SEHNR, CDR2 FQNEAQ (reference sequence). Germline trimming cut 5 bases from V and 5 bases from J; bases unmatched to any gene: 7. CDR3 length: 14 residues. The chain's CDR3 is CASSHRDRVDEQYF. The CDR3 DNA sequence: TGTGCCAGCAGCCACCGGGACAGGGTCGACGAGCAGTACTTC.

The rearrangement uses TRBV5-5 and TRBJ1-1, with 7 bases identical to TRBD1. CDR3 length: 12 residues. Germline CDR1 is SGHKS and CDR2 is YYEKEE (reference sequence). After removal of 7 bases from V and 5 bases from J, the junction contained 5 bases not matched to a gene. For the CDR3, the DNA is TGTGCCAGCCACAGGGGTTGGACTGAAGCTTTCTTT. Protein sequence: CASHRGWTEAFF.

This chain links TRBV5-1 with TRBJ1-6; TRBD1 matches at 8 bases. Germline CDR1 is SGHRS and CDR2 is YFSETQ. This CDR3 contains 16 residues. Trimming at V came to 4 bases and at J to 6 bases, leaving 9 bases not matched to a gene. The CDR3 protein is CASSISGQGTNSPLHF. The CDR3 DNA reads TGCGCCAGCAGCATATCCGGACAGGGAACTAATTCACCCCTCCACTTT.

This clonotype was found a few times. The gene calls are TRBV5-1 and TRBJ2-1; a possible D gene is TRBD1 (5 bases). This CDR3 spans 16 amino acids. V shed 7 bases and J shed 5 bases, with 22 bases lying between them. Germline CDR1 SGHRS, CDR2 YFSETQ. This CDR3 reads CASAYSAQDYNNEQFF. Written as DNA, the CDR3 is TGCGCCAGCGCCTATAGTGCACAGGATTACAACAATGAGCAGTTCTTC.

V gene TRBV6-2 or TRBV6-3 combines with J gene TRBJ2-1; the D gene is possibly TRBD2 (5 bases). CDR1 and CDR2 (germline): MNHEY, SVGEGT. V shed 2 bases and J shed 0 bases, with 8 bases lying between them. The CDR3 length is 15 residues. The CDR3 DNA reads as TGTGCCAGCAGTTACACAGAGGGCTCCTACAATGAGCAGTTCTTC. It translates to CASSYTEGSYNEQFF.

The genes are TRBV6-2 or TRBV6-3 and TRBJ1-5, with D unresolved. V dropped 3 bases and J dropped 3 bases, with 9 bases sitting between them. Germline CDR1 is MNHEY and CDR2 is SVGEGT. The CDR3 loop spans 14 amino acids. CDR3 sequence (DNA): TGTGCCAGCAGTTATCGGATGATCAATCAGCCCCAGCATTTT. Translating it yields CASSYRMINQPQHF.

The chain couples TRBV12-3 or TRBV12-4 to TRBJ2-3; 15 bases match TRBD2. After removal of 4 bases from V and 1 base from J, the junction contained 9 bases not matched to a gene. The CDR3 loop spans 19 amino acids. CDR3 in amino acids: CASSSLGLAGGRGTDTQYF. CDR3 DNA: TGTGCCAGCAGTTCCCTAGGACTAGCGGGGGGGCGCGGCACAGATACGCAGTATTTT.

V and J are TRBV19 and TRBJ2-7; TRBD2 matches at 7 bases. Germline V gene data show CDR1 as LNHDA and CDR2 as SQIVND (reference sequence). The J segment lost 0 bases and the V segment lost 7 bases, leaving 6 bases of the junction unmatched. This CDR3 spans 14 amino acids. The CDR3 loop is CASNPSGVSYEQYF. CDR3 DNA sequence: TGTGCCAGTAATCCTAGCGGCGTCTCCTACGAGCAGTACTTC.

Written as DNA, the CDR3 is TGTGCCAGCAGCTTCGTACAGTCCCTTGACCCTGAAGCTTTCTTT. Translation: CASSFVQSLDPEAFF. The rearrangement uses TRBV7-9 and TRBJ1-1, with no clear D. Germline CDR1 and CDR2: SEHNR and FQNEAQ (reference sequence). This CDR3 is built from 15 residues. V was cut by 3 bases and J by 6 bases, with 17 bases left in between.

This clonotype was found a few times. The V gene is TRBV12-5, the J gene TRBJ1-1; D is possibly TRBD1 (5 bases). Trimming cost V 2 bases and J 2 bases, with 12 bases left between them. The CDR3 spans 15 residues. The germline CDR1 and CDR2 sequences are LGHNT and FRNRAP. As DNA, the CDR3 is TGTGCTAGTGGTTTGTCCGGACAAAAAAACACTGAAGCTTTCTTT. The encoded protein is CASGLSGQKNTEAFF. The full variable domain, in which reference TRBV12-5 and TRBJ1-1 provide the parts outside the CDR3, is DARVTQTPRHKVTEMGQEVTMRCQPILGHNTVFWYRQTMMQGLELLAYFRNRAPLDDSGMPKDRFSAEMPDATLATLKIQPSEPRDSAVYFCASGLSGQKNTEAFFGQGTRLTVV.

V is TRBV20-1 and J is TRBJ2-5; 10 positions agree with TRBD2. The germline V gene has CDR1 DFQATT and CDR2 SNEGSKA (reference sequence). Unmatched junction bases numbered 14, after V lost 1 base and J lost 3 bases. The CDR3 is 18 amino acids. DNA of the CDR3: TGCAGTGCTAGAGTGTTCCCTCCCCTAGCGGGAGTAAAAGAGACCCAGTACTTC. This codes for CSARVFPPLAGVKETQYF.

This clonotype came up a few times. The rearrangement links TRBV4-1 to TRBJ2-7; a possible D gene is TRBD2 (6 bases). The V end was cut by 1 base, the J end by 3 bases, with 16 bases between. The CDR3 is 16 amino acids. Germline values: CDR1 MGHRA, CDR2 YSYEKL. The chain's CDR3 is CASSQVGTGSLYEQYF. For the CDR3, the DNA is TGCGCCAGCAGCCAAGTTGGGACTGGCTCCCTCTACGAGCAGTACTTC.

The CDR3 spells CATSDFTRGQETQYF. The CDR3 nucleotides are TGTGCCACCAGTGATTTCACCCGAGGCCAAGAGACCCAGTACTTC. The chain links TRBV24-1 to TRBJ2-5, with D uncertain. This CDR3 has 15 residues. Germline values: CDR1 KGHDR, CDR2 SFDVKD. Trimming took off 1 base at V and 1 base at J, with 9 bases between the two ends.

V and J are TRBV5-1 and TRBJ2-1; 8 bases are a match to TRBD2. This CDR3 is 17 amino acids long. The germline gives CDR1 SGHRS, CDR2 YFSETQ. V lost 0 bases, J lost 2 bases, and 7 bases stayed unmatched. CDR3 sequence (DNA): TGCGCCAGCAGCTTGGTAAGCGGGAGTCTCCCCTACAATGAGCAGTTCTTC. This translates into CASSLVSGSLPYNEQFF.

The V and J genes are TRBV11-2 and TRBJ1-4; no clear D. This CDR3 contains 19 residues. Germline V gene data show CDR1 as SGHAT and CDR2 as FQNNGV. V was trimmed by 4 bases and J by 0 bases, leaving 21 bases between them. The DNA for the CDR3 is TGTGCCAGCAGCTACCGTCGGCAGTTTAGGGCCTCAACTAATGAAAAACTGTTTTTT. Translating gives CASSYRRQFRASTNEKLFF.

The chain carries TRBV30 and TRBJ1-3; no reliable D call. This CDR3 is built from 13 residues. Germline lookup yields CDR1 GTSNPN and CDR2 SVGIG (reference sequence). V was pared by 0 bases and J by 1 base, with 4 bases between. The CDR3 region has the DNA TGTGCCTGGAGTGTGGGGTCTGGAAACACCATATATTTT. Translation: CAWSVGSGNTIYF.